Below, 18 T cell receptor beta chains from the same sample are listed, as sequenced in a study of cytotoxic CD8 clonotypes in ibrutinib-treated CLL. Assay: immunoSEQ multiplex PCR; the TCRdb copy retains only in-frame clones and omits some. The sample lists about 17,000 clones, about 80% occurring once. The sample consisted of PBMCs, taken before ibrutinib treatment. All receptors come from a human donor with chronic lymphocytic leukemia.

J is TRBJ1-2 and V is TRBV19; no definite D call. Trimming stripped 1 base from V and 0 bases from J, with 6 bases between. The germline CDR1 and CDR2 sequences are LNHDA and SQIVND (reference sequence). The CDR3 length is 14 residues. CDR3 residues: CASSIAASNYGYTF. In nucleotides, the CDR3 is TGTGCCAGTAGTATAGCAGCGTCTAACTATGGCTACACCTTC.

The chain links TRBV4-3 to TRBJ2-7, with 11 bases that match TRBD2. Per germline, CDR1 LGHNA and CDR2 YSLEER. J lost 6 bases, V lost 2 bases, and 9 bases had no gene match. The CDR3 totals 16 residues. The CDR3 DNA is TGCGCCAGCAGCCAATCTAGCGGGAGGTTGGGCAGCGAGCAGTACTTC. As protein: CASSQSSGRLGSEQYF.

The chain has TRBV5-1 and TRBJ2-1; 11 bases align to TRBD2. From germline, CDR1 is SGHRS and CDR2 YFSETQ. J gave up 8 bases and V 0 bases, and 7 bases lay outside the gene matches. The CDR3 runs 16 residues. The CDR3 nucleotides are TGCGCCAGCAGCTTGGGTAGCGGGAGGGCCGTAGATGAGCAGTTCTTC. Translated: CASSLGSGRAVDEQFF.

This clone was detected once. V and J are TRBV11-3 and TRBJ2-1; 12 nucleotides agree with TRBD2. Germline CDR1 is SGHNT and CDR2 is YENEEA. This CDR3 has 14 amino acids. The V and J ends lost 3 bases and 7 bases, in that order; junction bases with no gene match: 1. The DNA of the CDR3 is TGTGCCAGCAGCTTTGGGACTAGCGGGAATGAGCAGTTCTTC. The encoded protein is CASSFGTSGNEQFF.

The chain uses TRBV28 and TRBJ1-3, with D hard to call. This CDR3 is 12 amino acids long. The germline gives CDR1 MDHEN, CDR2 SYDVKM. Trimming removed 3 bases from V and 8 bases from J, with 8 bases in between. The CDR3 reads CASSFGGDTIYF. In DNA, the CDR3 is TGTGCCAGCAGTTTTGGTGGTGACACCATATATTTT.

The chain carries TRBV9 and TRBJ2-3; maybe TRBD2 (6 bases). Trimming stripped 6 bases from V and 0 bases from J, with 14 bases between. Germline V gene data show CDR1 as SGDLS and CDR2 as YYNGEE. The CDR3 contains 15 residues. The CDR3 protein is CASTRGSGSTDTQYF. CDR3 sequence (DNA): TGTGCCAGCACCCGGGGGTCAGGGAGCACAGATACGCAGTATTTT.

The chain combines TRBV6-5 with TRBJ1-5; 8 bases are a match to TRBD1. The CDR3 has 15 amino acids. Unmatched junction bases numbered 4, after V lost 6 bases and J lost 0 bases. The germline V gene encodes CDR1 MNHEY and CDR2 SVGAGI. In nucleotides, the CDR3 is TGTGCCAGCAGCCAGACAGGGGATAGCAATCAGCCCCAGCATTTT. Amino acid sequence: CASSQTGDSNQPQHF.

This clone was seen only once. This sequence joins TRBV10-2 and TRBJ1-2; D gene unclear. In germline, CDR1 is WSHSY, CDR2 SAAADI. The CDR3 loop spans 13 amino acids. V was trimmed by 4 bases and J by 3 bases, leaving 9 bases between them. CDR3 in amino acids: CASSGGDHYGYTF. In nucleotides, the CDR3 is TGCGCCAGCAGTGGCGGGGATCACTATGGCTACACCTTC.

V and J are TRBV5-4 and TRBJ1-1; D is unresolved. The CDR3 sequence is 15 residues long. The germline V gene encodes CDR1 SGHNT and CDR2 YYREEE (reference sequence). Trimming pared 1 base from V and 3 bases from J, leaving 13 bases between. CDR3 nucleotide sequence: TGTGCCAGCAGCTTGAGTGGGGTGGGGTACACTGAAGCTTTCTTT. As protein: CASSLSGVGYTEAFF.

This chain links TRBV25-1 with TRBJ2-1; either TRBD1 or TRBD2 may supply D (5 bases each). The CDR3 sequence is 15 residues long. The germline V gene has CDR1 MGHDK and CDR2 SYGVNS. The V gene lost 0 bases and the J gene lost 5 bases, with 11 bases spanning the gap. This chain's CDR3 is CASSEYRGADNEQFF. The CDR3 nucleotides are TGTGCCAGCAGTGAATATCGGGGCGCAGACAATGAGCAGTTCTTC.

The chain links TRBV11-2 to TRBJ1-1, with D unclear. Trimming left V 0 bases short and J 4 bases short, with 6 bases between. The CDR3 totals 13 residues. Germline values: CDR1 SGHAT, CDR2 FQNNGV. DNA for the CDR3: TGTGCCAGCAGCTTAGAGTATGGCACTGAAGCTTTCTTT. This gives the protein CASSLEYGTEAFF.

Only one count was recorded for this clone. The CDR3 coding sequence is TGTGCCAGCAGCAGACAGACCGAGGGAGAGACCCAGTACTTC. Translation gives CASSRQTEGETQYF. This rearrangement joins TRBV11-1 to TRBJ2-5; D possibly matches TRBD1 or TRBD2 (5 bases each). This CDR3 spans 14 amino acids. The V end lost 5 bases, the J end lost 4 bases, and 14 bases lay between the germline ends. Germline values: CDR1 SGHAT, CDR2 FQDESV (reference sequence).

The chain employs TRBV5-5 and TRBJ2-4; D is unresolved. Trimming took 0 bases from V and 9 from J, leaving 7 bases between them. Germline lookup yields CDR1 SGHKS and CDR2 YYEKEE (reference sequence). The CDR3 runs 12 residues. CDR3 residues: CASSLDSSIQYF. The CDR3 coding sequence is TGTGCCAGCAGCTTGGATAGCAGCATTCAGTACTTC.

This chain connects TRBV19 to TRBJ1-1; unclear D gene. The CDR3 length is 14 residues. Germline-derived CDR1 and CDR2 are LNHDA and SQIVND (reference sequence). Trimming left V 1 base short and J 1 base short, with 7 bases between. For the CDR3, the DNA is TGTGCCAGTAGTATAGTGTCCACGAACACTGAAGCTTTCTTT. It yields the protein CASSIVSTNTEAFF. Full variable domain (missing parts from reference TRBV19 and TRBJ1-1): DGGITQSPKYLFRKEGQNVTLSCEQNLNHDAMYWYRQDPGQGLRLIYYSQIVNDFQKGDIAEGYSVSREKKESFPLTVTSAQKNPTAFYLCASSIVSTNTEAFFGQGTRLTVV.

This clone was counted only a few times. This chain joins TRBV7-2 and TRBJ1-2, with 8 bases identical to TRBD1. Losses at the gene ends were 1 base for V and 8 bases for J; bases not matched to a gene: 6. The CDR3 spans 14 residues. Germline V lookup: CDR1 SGHTA, CDR2 FQGNSA. CDR3 sequence reads: CASSLGQGAVGYTF. The CDR3 DNA reads TGTGCCAGCAGCTTAGGGCAGGGGGCCGTGGGCTACACCTTC.

The V and J genes are TRBV9 and TRBJ1-1; D might be TRBD1 (6 bases). Germline loops: CDR1 SGDLS, CDR2 YYNGEE. CDR3 length: 13 amino acids. V lost 0 bases and J 8 bases, leaving 11 bases between the germline ends. This chain's CDR3 is CASSVVGGAEAFF. The DNA of the CDR3 is TGTGCCAGCAGCGTAGTCGGGGGGGCGGAAGCTTTCTTT.

The genes are TRBV5-4 and TRBJ2-7, with 8 bases fitting TRBD2. Germline V gene data show CDR1 as SGHNT and CDR2 as YYREEE (reference sequence). V lost 4 bases to trimming and J lost 3 bases; unmatched junction nucleotides: 9. The CDR3 sequence is 15 residues long. The DNA for the CDR3 is TGTGCCAGCAGCCCTCCGACTAGCGAGATCTACGAGCAGTACTTC. This encodes CASSPPTSEIYEQYF.

This chain links TRBV7-9 with TRBJ2-2, with D hard to call. Looked up from germline, CDR1 is SEHNR and CDR2 is FQNEAQ (reference sequence). V lost 5 bases, J lost 1 base, and 8 bases lay in between. The CDR3 runs to 14 residues. In DNA form, the CDR3 reads TGTGCCAGCAGCAATCTGGGGAACACCGGGGAGCTGTTTTTT. It codes for CASSNLGNTGELFF.